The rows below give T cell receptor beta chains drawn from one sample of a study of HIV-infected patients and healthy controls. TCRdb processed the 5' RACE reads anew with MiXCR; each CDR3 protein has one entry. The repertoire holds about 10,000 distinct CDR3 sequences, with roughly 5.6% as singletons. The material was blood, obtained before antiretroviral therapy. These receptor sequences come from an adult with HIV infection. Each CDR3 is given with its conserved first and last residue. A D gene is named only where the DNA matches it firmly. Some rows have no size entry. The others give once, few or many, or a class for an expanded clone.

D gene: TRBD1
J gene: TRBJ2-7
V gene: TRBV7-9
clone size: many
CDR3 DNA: TGTGCCAGCAGTAGACAGGGGATTTGGGACGAGCAGTACTTC
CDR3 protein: CASSRQGIWDEQYF

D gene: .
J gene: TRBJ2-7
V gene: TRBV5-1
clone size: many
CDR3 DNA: TGCGCCAGCGGCGGACGGCTCGGGGAGCAGTACTTC
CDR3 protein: CASGGRLGEQYF

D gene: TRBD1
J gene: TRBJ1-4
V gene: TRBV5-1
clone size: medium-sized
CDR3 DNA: TGCGCCAGCAGCTTCGACAGGGGGCATAATGAAAAACTGTTTTTT
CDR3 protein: CASSFDRGHNEKLFF

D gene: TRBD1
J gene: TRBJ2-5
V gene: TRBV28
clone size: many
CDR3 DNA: TGTGCCAGCAGTCCATCAACCGGACAGGGGGCGGTAATGGGGACCCAGTACTTC
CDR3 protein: CASSPSTGQGAVMGTQYF

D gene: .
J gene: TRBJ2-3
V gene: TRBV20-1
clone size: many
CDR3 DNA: TGCAGTGCTAGTTACAGGGATAGAGATACGCAGTATTTT
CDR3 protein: CSASYRDRDTQYF

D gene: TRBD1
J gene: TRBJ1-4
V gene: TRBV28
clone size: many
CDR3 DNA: TGTGCCAGCGCGCCCGGGACAGTCCTTATCTCAGATAATGAAAAACTGTTTTTT
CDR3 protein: CASAPGTVLISDNEKLFF

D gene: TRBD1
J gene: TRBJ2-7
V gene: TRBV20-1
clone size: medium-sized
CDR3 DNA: TGCAGTGCTAGACCCCGGGACAGGCTTTTGGAGCAGTACTTC
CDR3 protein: CSARPRDRLLEQYF

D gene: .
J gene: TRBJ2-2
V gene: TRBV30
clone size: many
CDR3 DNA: TGTGCCTGGAGCAGAGGAAACGAGCTGTTTTTT
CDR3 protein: CAWSRGNELFF

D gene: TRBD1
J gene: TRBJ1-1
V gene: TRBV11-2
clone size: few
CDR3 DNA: TGTGCCAGCAGCTTAGATCTTAGGACAGGGGCGAACACTGAAGCTTTCTTT
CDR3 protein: CASSLDLRTGANTEAFF

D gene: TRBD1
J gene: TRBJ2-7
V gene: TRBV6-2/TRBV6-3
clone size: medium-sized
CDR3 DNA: TGTGCCAGCTTTGACAGGGTCCACGAGCAGTACTTC
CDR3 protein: CASFDRVHEQYF

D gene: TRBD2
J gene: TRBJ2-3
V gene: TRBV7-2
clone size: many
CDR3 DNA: TGTGCCAGCAGCTTAGGGACTAGCGGAGATACGCAGTATTTT
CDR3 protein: CASSLGTSGDTQYF

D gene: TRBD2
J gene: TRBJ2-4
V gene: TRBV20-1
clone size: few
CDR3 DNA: TGCAGTGCTAGAGATCAGGGAGGGGAGTCCCAACTAGCCAAAAACATTCAGTACTTC
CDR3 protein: CSARDQGGESQLAKNIQYF

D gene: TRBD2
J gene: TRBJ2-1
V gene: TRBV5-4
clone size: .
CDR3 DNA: TGTGCCAGCAGCAACCAGACTAGCGGGGATGAGCAGTTCTTC
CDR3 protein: CASSNQTSGDEQFF

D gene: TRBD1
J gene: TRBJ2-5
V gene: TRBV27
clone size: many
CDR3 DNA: TGTGCCAGCACCAGACAGGGGGAGGTGGAGACCCAGTACTTC
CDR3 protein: CASTRQGEVETQYF

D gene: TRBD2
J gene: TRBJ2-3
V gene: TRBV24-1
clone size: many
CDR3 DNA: TGTGCCACCAGTGACCCCTCTAGCGGCAGCACAGATACGCAGTATTTT
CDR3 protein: CATSDPSSGSTDTQYF

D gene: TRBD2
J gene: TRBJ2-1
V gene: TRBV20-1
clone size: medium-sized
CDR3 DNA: TGCAGTGCTAGAGTGCGGGGGGGAAGCAATGAGCAGTTCTTC
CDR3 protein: CSARVRGGSNEQFF

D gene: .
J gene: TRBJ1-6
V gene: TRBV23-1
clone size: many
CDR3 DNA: TGCGCCAGCAGCCCCGACAGATATTCACCCCTCCACTTT
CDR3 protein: CASSPDRYSPLHF

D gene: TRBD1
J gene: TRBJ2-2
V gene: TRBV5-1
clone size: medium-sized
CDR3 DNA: TGCGCCAGCAGCTTCCTTGGACAGGGAGCCGGGGAGCTGTTTTTT
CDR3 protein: CASSFLGQGAGELFF

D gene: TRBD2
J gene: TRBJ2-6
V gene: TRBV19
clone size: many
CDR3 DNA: TGTGCCAGTAGCAGCGGGGCTTACTCTGGGGCCAACGTCCTGACTTTC
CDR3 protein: CASSSGAYSGANVLTF

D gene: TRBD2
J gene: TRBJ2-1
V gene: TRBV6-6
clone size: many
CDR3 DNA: TGTGCCAGCGGGGGGGAGGCCTACAATGAGCAGTTCTTC
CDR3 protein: CASGGEAYNEQFF

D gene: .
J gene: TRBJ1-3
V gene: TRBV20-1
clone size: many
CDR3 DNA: TGCAGTGCTCTTGGGACCTCTGGAAACACCATATATTTT
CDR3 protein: CSALGTSGNTIYF

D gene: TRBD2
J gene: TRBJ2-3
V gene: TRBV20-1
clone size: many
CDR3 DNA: TGCAGTGCCGTCCTAGCGGGGGGTGCAGATACGCAGTATTTT
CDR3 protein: CSAVLAGGADTQYF

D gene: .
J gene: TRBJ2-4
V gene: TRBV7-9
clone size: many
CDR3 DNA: TGTGCCAGCAGCTTAGTGGGCGACGGAGCCAAAAACATTCAGTACTTC
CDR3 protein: CASSLVGDGAKNIQYF

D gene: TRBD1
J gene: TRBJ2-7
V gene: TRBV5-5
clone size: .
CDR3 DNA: TGTGCCAGCAGCACGGACAGGGCCTACGAGCAGTACTTC
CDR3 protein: CASSTDRAYEQYF

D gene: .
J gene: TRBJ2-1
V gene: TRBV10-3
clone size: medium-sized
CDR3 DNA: TGTGCCACCTCCCAAGGGAATGAGCAGTTCTTC
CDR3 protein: CATSQGNEQFF

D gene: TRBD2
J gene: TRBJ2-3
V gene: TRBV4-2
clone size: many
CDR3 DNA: TGTGCCAGCAGCCAAGATCGTGGGACTAGCCGCACAGATACGCAGTATTTT
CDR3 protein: CASSQDRGTSRTDTQYF

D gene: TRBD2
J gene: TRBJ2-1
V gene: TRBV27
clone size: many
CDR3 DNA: TGTGCCAGCAGTCCCCGGAGCGGGAGTTTCTACAATGAGCAGTTCTTC
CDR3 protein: CASSPRSGSFYNEQFF

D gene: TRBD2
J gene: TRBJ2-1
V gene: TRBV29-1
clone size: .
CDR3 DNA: TGCAGCGTTGAAGTCAAGGGACTAGCGTACAATGAGCAGTTCTTC
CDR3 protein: CSVEVKGLAYNEQFF

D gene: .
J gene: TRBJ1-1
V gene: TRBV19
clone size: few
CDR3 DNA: TGTGCCAGTAGTATGTTGTCACCGGGCACTGAAGCTTTCTTT
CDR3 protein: CASSMLSPGTEAFF

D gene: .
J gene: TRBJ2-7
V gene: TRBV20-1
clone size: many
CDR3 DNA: TGCAGTGCCGAGGGACCTGTTCAGACCAGGGGTATCTACGAGCAGTACTTC
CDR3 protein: CSAEGPVQTRGIYEQYF

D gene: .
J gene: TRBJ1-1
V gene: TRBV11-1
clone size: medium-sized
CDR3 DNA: TGTGCCAGCAGCTTAGAGGGGTCGGGTCCGGCTTTCTTT
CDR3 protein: CASSLEGSGPAFF